These 10 T cell receptor beta chains share one sample of origin, sequenced in a study of T-cell memory formation after mild COVID-19. MiXCR was run by TCRdb on the 5' RACE reads, yielding one entry per CDR3 protein. The table records some 86,000 distinct CDR3 sequences, about 23% of them present only once. The sequenced sample was PBMCs or a T cell subset sorted from them (not recorded which). The receptors derive from a man younger than 30 who had mild COVID-19 (a few samples of this study predate the infection). Cell type and time point are not known.

The J gene is TRBJ1-5, the V gene TRBV11-2, with D maybe TRBD1 (5 bases). The germline gives CDR1 SGHAT, CDR2 FQNNGV. V dropped 3 bases and J dropped 6 bases, with 15 bases sitting between them. The CDR3 has 15 residues. The CDR3 reads CASSFGARGSQPQHF. The CDR3 DNA reads as TGTGCCAGCAGCTTTGGGGCAAGGGGAAGTCAGCCCCAGCATTTT. The entire variable domain, with the rest obtained from reference TRBV11-2 and TRBJ1-5, is as follows: EAGVAQSPRYKIIEKRQSVAFWCNPISGHATLYWYQQILGQGPKLLIQFQNNGVVDDSQLPKDRFSAERLKGVDSTLKIQPAKLEDSAVYLCASSFGARGSQPQHFGDGTRLSIL.

This chain's CDR3 is CSVEDRRGNTEAFF. The CDR3 DNA is TGCAGCGTTGAAGATCGGCGCGGGAACACTGAAGCTTTCTTT. The V call is TRBV29-1, the J call TRBJ1-1, with D hard to call. Germline V gene lookup returns CDR1 SQVTM and CDR2 ANQGSEA. The length of the CDR3 is 14 residues. V dropped 0 bases and J dropped 1 base, with 9 bases sitting between them.

A few counts support this clonotype. This chain uses TRBV7-9 with TRBJ2-1; D is uncertain. Germline lookup yields CDR1 SEHNR and CDR2 FQNEAQ (reference sequence). The CDR3 loop spans 13 amino acids. Trimming removed 5 bases at V and 4 bases at J, with 9 bases between. The CDR3 is CASSPPRYNEQFF. CDR3 DNA sequence: TGTGCCAGCAGCCCCCCCAGGTACAATGAGCAGTTCTTC.

In this sample, this clonotype turned up a few times. The chain has TRBV6-5 and TRBJ1-2, with 10 bases fitting TRBD1. The junction had 4 bases not matched to a gene; V was cut back by 4 bases and J by 8 bases. This CDR3 comprises 13 residues. The germline gives CDR1 MNHEY, CDR2 SVGAGI. The CDR3: CASSWRTGGGYTF. The CDR3 coding sequence is TGTGCCAGCAGTTGGAGGACAGGGGGAGGCTACACCTTC.

This clonotype has only a few counts. V is TRBV29-1 and J is TRBJ2-7; D is possibly TRBD1 or TRBD2 (5 bases each). Trimming took 1 base from V and 0 from J, leaving 16 bases between them. CDR3 length: 16 residues. The germline CDR1 and CDR2 sequences are SQVTM and ANQGSEA. CDR3 nucleotides: TGCAGCGTTGAAGGAGATGAGGGGACCAGCTCCTACGAGCAGTACTTC. Its protein product is CSVEGDEGTSSYEQYF.

The V call is TRBV4-3, the J call TRBJ2-1; 14 bases line up with TRBD2. The ends lost 4 bases at V and 7 bases at J; junction bases unmatched: 12. From germline, CDR1 is LGHNA and CDR2 YSLEER. This CDR3 spans 18 amino acids. The CDR3 protein is CASSRYIGLAGGTNEQFF. The DNA of the CDR3 is TGCGCCAGCAGCCGATATATAGGACTAGCGGGGGGAACAAATGAGCAGTTCTTC.

Only a few counts were recorded for this clonotype. The rearrangement joins TRBV5-1 to TRBJ2-1, with D possibly being TRBD2 (5 bases). V was pared by 3 bases and J by 10 bases, with 11 bases between. The CDR3 loop spans 12 amino acids. Germline CDR1 reads SGHRS; CDR2 reads YFSETQ. The CDR3 loop reads CASSWTGGEQFF. The CDR3 DNA is TGCGCCAGCAGCTGGACTGGAGGAGAGCAGTTCTTC.

J is TRBJ2-1 and V is TRBV4-1; a weak D match, TRBD2 (6 bases). CDR3 length equals 17 residues. CDR1 and CDR2 from the germline V gene are MGHRA and YSYEKL. Deletions cut 1 base from V and 0 bases from J, with 13 bases between. The CDR3 protein is CASSQVHRGSSYNEQFF. DNA for the CDR3: TGCGCCAGCAGCCAAGTCCACCGGGGGTCCTCCTACAATGAGCAGTTCTTC.

The chain is built from TRBV10-3 and TRBJ2-3; D gene unclear. This CDR3 has 16 amino acids. From germline, CDR1 is ENHRY and CDR2 SYGVKD. V was trimmed by 6 bases and J by 0 bases, leaving 16 bases between them. CDR3 DNA sequence: TGTGCCATCAGCAAAAAAGGACCCGGTAGCACAGATACGCAGTATTTT. This codes for CAISKKGPGSTDTQYF.

In DNA form, the CDR3 reads TGTGCCATCAGGACTCCTTCGGGGAACAATGAGCAGTTCTTC. It yields the protein CAIRTPSGNNEQFF. The chain links TRBV10-3 to TRBJ2-1, with D maybe TRBD2 (5 bases). The length of the CDR3 is 14 residues. CDR1 ENHRY and CDR2 SYGVKD come from the germline V gene. Trimming stripped 6 bases from V and 5 bases from J, with 14 bases between.